The entry below gives a single T cell receptor (beta chain) sequence along with its context. The junction differs from germline at one of its ends, possibly a read error. This CDR3 has 14 amino acids. Germline CDR1 reads MNHNS; CDR2 reads SASEGT. The library came from three nested PCR rounds adapted from ARM-PCR protocols. TCRdb re-called the multiplex PCR reads through MiXCR, storing one row per CDR3 protein. The data show around 66,000 distinct CDR3 sequences, 73% seen once. These data come from a study of tumor and adjacent non-tumor tissue in lung cancer. Study-level information: Approximately 4 million productive TCRbeta reads were obtained per sample on average.

No cell sorting was done before RNA was extracted from the tissue. Chemotherapy-naive patients with new lung cancer underwent thoracic surgery in China, August–late 2014. The chain joins TRBV6-1 to TRBJ1-5, with D possibly matching TRBD1 (6 bases). Sequenced material: lung tumor tissue. This receptor was obtained from a man aged 60 to 75 with non-small cell lung cancer. CDR3 loop: CANSERNRVQPQHF. CDR3 coding DNA: TGTGCCAACAGTGAGCGGAACAGGGTTCAGCCCCAGCATTTT.